This T cell receptor beta chain originates from a study of OX40 agonist ivuxolimab in advanced cancers. The sampling schedule covered blood at baseline, cycle 4 day 1, and cycle 7 day 1. Profiling relied on immunoSEQ multiplex PCR, and the TCRdb table lists in-frame clones only, not all of them. The sample holds under 100,000 clones, around nine tenths seen once. Trimming removed 1 base from V and 2 bases from J; junction bases left unmatched: 10. CDR1 and CDR2 from the germline V gene are SGHDN and FVKESK. The CDR3 extends over 19 amino acids. Material: CD4+ or CD8+ T cells sorted from blood, obtained in a trial of the OX40 agonist ivuxolimab. The sequence came from an adult with an advanced solid tumor such as melanoma, head and neck, liver or kidney cancer. V and J are TRBV14 and TRBJ2-5; 13 nucleotides line up with TRBD2. The CDR3 protein is CASSQAGTSGDFRQETQYF. CDR3 DNA sequence: TGTGCCAGCAGCCAAGCCGGGACTAGCGGGGACTTCAGACAAGAGACCCAGTACTTC.